A selection of T cell receptor beta chains follows, all from one sample in a study of PD-L1 blockade in urothelial cancer. Sequencing used immunoSEQ multiplex PCR; TCRdb keeps in-frame clones, though not all of them. The table lists about 110,000 clones, 70% to 85% of them singletons. Sequenced here: PBMCs, sampled around atezolizumab (anti-PD-L1) treatment. These receptors all stem from a man aged 45-65 years with urothelial cancer. CDR3s include the opening cysteine and the closing phenylalanine or tryptophan. The order of the fields is CDR3 protein, CDR3 DNA, clone size, J gene, D gene, V gene. A D gene is named only where the DNA matches it firmly. Size is omitted from some rows. Given values are once, few, many or a class for expanded clones.

CDR3 protein: CASSFTSYEQYF; CDR3 DNA: TGTGCCAGCAGTTTCACTAGCTACGAGCAGTACTTC; clone size: -; J gene: TRBJ2-7; D gene: -; V gene: TRBV28
CDR3 protein: CASSPSLAAKRDTQYF; CDR3 DNA: TGTGCCAGCTCACCATCACTAGCGGCGAAGCGAGATACGCAGTATTTT; clone size: -; J gene: TRBJ2-3; D gene: TRBD2; V gene: TRBV18
CDR3 protein: CASSDRTGSTDTQYF; CDR3 DNA: TGCGCCAGCAGCGACCGGACAGGTAGCACAGATACGCAGTATTTT; clone size: -; J gene: TRBJ2-3; D gene: TRBD1; V gene: TRBV5-1
CDR3 protein: CASSIRDRGYEQYF; CDR3 DNA: TGCGCCAGCAGCATCCGGGACAGGGGTTACGAGCAGTACTTC; clone size: few; J gene: TRBJ2-7; D gene: TRBD1; V gene: TRBV5-1
CDR3 protein: CASSFDGQGSEQYF; CDR3 DNA: TGTGCCAGCAGCTTCGACGGGCAGGGTAGCGAGCAGTACTTC; clone size: few; J gene: TRBJ2-7; D gene: -; V gene: TRBV11-2
CDR3 protein: CASSKDREVQPQHF; CDR3 DNA: TGTGCCAGCAGCAAGGACAGGGAGGTACAGCCCCAGCATTTT; clone size: -; J gene: TRBJ1-5; D gene: -; V gene: TRBV21-1
CDR3 protein: CACTRDSSYEQYF; CDR3 DNA: TGTGCCTGTACCCGGGACAGCTCCTACGAGCAGTACTTC; clone size: -; J gene: TRBJ2-7; D gene: TRBD1; V gene: TRBV30
CDR3 protein: CASSLTQDSWNEQFF; CDR3 DNA: TGTGCCAGCAGCTTAACGCAGGACTCATGGAATGAGCAGTTCTTC; clone size: -; J gene: TRBJ2-1; D gene: -; V gene: TRBV7-3
CDR3 protein: CASSPRDRRNQPQHF; CDR3 DNA: TGTGCCAGCAGCCCCAGGGACAGGCGCAATCAGCCCCAGCATTTT; clone size: -; J gene: TRBJ1-5; D gene: TRBD1; V gene: TRBV5-6
CDR3 protein: CASSLRQGAGEQYF; CDR3 DNA: TGTGCCAGCAGCTTGCGGCAGGGGGCGGGGGAGCAGTACTTC; clone size: -; J gene: TRBJ2-7; D gene: TRBD1; V gene: TRBV5-5
CDR3 protein: CASSDPPGVPYNEQFF; CDR3 DNA: TGTGCCAGCAGCGACCCGCCCGGGGTGCCCTACAATGAGCAGTTCTTC; clone size: -; J gene: TRBJ2-1; D gene: -; V gene: TRBV9
CDR3 protein: CASSPNTGTGELFF; CDR3 DNA: TGTGCCAGCAGCCCGAATACAGGGACCGGGGAGCTGTTTTTT; clone size: -; J gene: TRBJ2-2; D gene: -; V gene: TRBV6-5
CDR3 protein: CASSSGLPRNEQFF; CDR3 DNA: TGTGCCAGCAGTTCCGGACTCCCGAGAAATGAGCAGTTCTTC; clone size: -; J gene: TRBJ2-1; D gene: -; V gene: TRBV6-5
CDR3 protein: CASSLLAESSYEQYF; CDR3 DNA: TGTGCCAGCAGCCTCCTAGCGGAGAGCTCCTACGAGCAGTACTTC; clone size: -; J gene: TRBJ2-7; D gene: TRBD2; V gene: TRBV7-3
CDR3 protein: CASRTVYGRDNEQFF; CDR3 DNA: TGTGCCAGCAGAACTGTTTACGGGAGGGACAATGAGCAGTTCTTC; clone size: -; J gene: TRBJ2-1; D gene: TRBD2; V gene: TRBV7-2
CDR3 protein: CASSFLDTGELFF; CDR3 DNA: TGTGCCAGTAGTTTTTTAGACACCGGGGAGCTGTTTTTT; clone size: -; J gene: TRBJ2-2; D gene: -; V gene: TRBV19
CDR3 protein: CASADMVATNEKLFF; CDR3 DNA: TGTGCCAGCGCTGACATGGTGGCAACTAATGAAAAACTGTTTTTT; clone size: -; J gene: TRBJ1-4; D gene: -; V gene: TRBV11-2
CDR3 protein: CASMRGALSTNEKLFF; CDR3 DNA: TGCGCCAGCATGCGGGGGGCCTTATCGACTAATGAAAAACTGTTTTTT; clone size: -; J gene: TRBJ1-4; D gene: -; V gene: TRBV5-1
CDR3 protein: CAISEKNRGWRYTDTQYF; CDR3 DNA: TGTGCCATCAGTGAGAAAAACAGGGGATGGAGGTATACCGATACGCAGTATTTT; clone size: -; J gene: TRBJ2-3; D gene: TRBD1; V gene: TRBV10-3
CDR3 protein: CASRRLAVTNTGELFF; CDR3 DNA: TGCGCCAGCAGAAGGCTAGCGGTGACGAACACCGGGGAGCTGTTTTTT; clone size: -; J gene: TRBJ2-2; D gene: TRBD2; V gene: TRBV5-1
CDR3 protein: CAWITLRENTEAFF; CDR3 DNA: TGTGCCTGGATTACCCTACGAGAGAACACTGAAGCTTTCTTT; clone size: -; J gene: TRBJ1-1; D gene: -; V gene: TRBV30
CDR3 protein: CASSLIGGTGGRSYTF; CDR3 DNA: TGTGCCAGCAGCTTAATCGGGGGGACAGGCGGTCGGAGCTACACCTTC; clone size: -; J gene: TRBJ1-2; D gene: TRBD1; V gene: TRBV7-8
CDR3 protein: CASSQVEVASGKNEQFF; CDR3 DNA: TGCGCCAGCAGCCAAGTCGAGGTCGCTAGCGGAAAAAATGAGCAGTTCTTC; clone size: -; J gene: TRBJ2-1; D gene: TRBD2; V gene: TRBV4-1
CDR3 protein: CSVADTGELFF; CDR3 DNA: TGCAGCGTTGCGGACACCGGGGAGCTGTTTTTT; clone size: -; J gene: TRBJ2-2; D gene: -; V gene: TRBV29-1
CDR3 protein: CASSKVTGQTNTGELFF; CDR3 DNA: TGTGCCAGCAGCAAAGTAACGGGACAGACGAACACCGGGGAGCTGTTTTTT; clone size: -; J gene: TRBJ2-2; D gene: -; V gene: TRBV21-1
CDR3 protein: CASSVAPYGYTF; CDR3 DNA: TGTGCCAGCAGTGTGGCCCCCTATGGCTACACCTTC; clone size: -; J gene: TRBJ1-2; D gene: -; V gene: TRBV25-1